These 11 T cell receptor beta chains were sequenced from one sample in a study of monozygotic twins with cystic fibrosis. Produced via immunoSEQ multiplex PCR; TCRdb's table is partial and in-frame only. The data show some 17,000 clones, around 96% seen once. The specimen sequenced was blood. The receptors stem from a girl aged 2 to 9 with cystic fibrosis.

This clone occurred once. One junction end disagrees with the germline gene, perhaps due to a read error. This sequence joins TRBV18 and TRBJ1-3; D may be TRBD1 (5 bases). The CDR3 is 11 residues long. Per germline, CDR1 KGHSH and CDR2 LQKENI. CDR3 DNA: TGTGCCAGCTCACAAGGACAAAACCCAACCTTT. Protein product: CASSQGQNPTF.

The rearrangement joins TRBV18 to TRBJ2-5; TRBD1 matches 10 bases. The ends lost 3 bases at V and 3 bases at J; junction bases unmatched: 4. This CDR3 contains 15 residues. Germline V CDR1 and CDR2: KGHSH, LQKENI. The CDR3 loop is CASSPRQGAKETQYF. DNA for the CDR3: TGTGCCAGCTCACCCCGACAGGGGGCTAAAGAGACCCAGTACTTC.

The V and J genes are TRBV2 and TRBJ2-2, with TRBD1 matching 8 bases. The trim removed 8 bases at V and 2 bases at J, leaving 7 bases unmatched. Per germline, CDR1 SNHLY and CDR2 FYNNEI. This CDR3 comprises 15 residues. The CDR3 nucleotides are TGTGCCAGCGTTTCAGGGGGCCGTAACACCGGGGAGCTGTTTTTT. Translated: CASVSGGRNTGELFF.

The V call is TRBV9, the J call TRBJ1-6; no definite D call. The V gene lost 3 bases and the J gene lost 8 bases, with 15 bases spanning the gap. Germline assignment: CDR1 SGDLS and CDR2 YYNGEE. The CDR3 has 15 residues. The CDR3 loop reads CASSAGLHGDSPLHF. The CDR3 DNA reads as TGTGCCAGCAGCGCCGGACTCCACGGTGATTCACCCCTCCACTTT.

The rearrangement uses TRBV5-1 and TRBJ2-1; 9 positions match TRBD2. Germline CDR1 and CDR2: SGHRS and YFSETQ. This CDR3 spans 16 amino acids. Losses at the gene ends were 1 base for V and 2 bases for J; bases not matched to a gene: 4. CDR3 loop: CASSLIAGVTYNEQFF. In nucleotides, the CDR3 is TGCGCCAGCAGCTTGATAGCGGGGGTCACCTACAATGAGCAGTTCTTC. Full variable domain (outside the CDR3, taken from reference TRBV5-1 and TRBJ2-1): KAGVTQTPRYLIKTRGQQVTLSCSPISGHRSVSWYQQTPGQGLQFLFEYFSETQRNKGNFPGRFSGRQFSNSRSEMNVSTLELGDSALYLCASSLIAGVTYNEQFFGPGTRLTVL.

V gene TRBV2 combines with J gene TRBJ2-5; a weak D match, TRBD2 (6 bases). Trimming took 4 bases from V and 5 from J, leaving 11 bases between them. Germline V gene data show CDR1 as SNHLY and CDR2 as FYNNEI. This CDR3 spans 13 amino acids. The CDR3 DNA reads TGTGCCAGCAGTGTGGGAGGTTGGGAGACCCAGTACTTC. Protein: CASSVGGWETQYF.

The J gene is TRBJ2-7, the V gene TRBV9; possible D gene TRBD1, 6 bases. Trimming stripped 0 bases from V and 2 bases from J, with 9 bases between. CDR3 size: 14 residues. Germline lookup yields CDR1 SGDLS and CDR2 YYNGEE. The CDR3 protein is CASSVGDTTYEQYF. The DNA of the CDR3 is TGTGCCAGCAGCGTAGGGGACACTACCTACGAGCAGTACTTC.

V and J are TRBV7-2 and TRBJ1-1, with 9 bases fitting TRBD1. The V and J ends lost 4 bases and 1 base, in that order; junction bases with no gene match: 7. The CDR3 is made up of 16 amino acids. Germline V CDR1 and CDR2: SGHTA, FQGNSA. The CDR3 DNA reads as TGTGCCAGCAGCTCGATGCACAGGGGGCCGAACACTGAAGCTTTCTTT. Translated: CASSSMHRGPNTEAFF.

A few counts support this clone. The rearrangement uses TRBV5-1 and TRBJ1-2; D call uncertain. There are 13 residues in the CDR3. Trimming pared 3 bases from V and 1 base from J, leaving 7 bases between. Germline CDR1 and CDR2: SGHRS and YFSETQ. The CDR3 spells CASSSGINYGYTF. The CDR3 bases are TGCGCCAGCAGCTCTGGAATTAACTATGGCTACACCTTC.

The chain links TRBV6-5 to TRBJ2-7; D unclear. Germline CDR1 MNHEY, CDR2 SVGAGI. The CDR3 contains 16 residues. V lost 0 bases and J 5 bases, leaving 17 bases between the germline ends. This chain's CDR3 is CASSYSIGRAIHEQYF. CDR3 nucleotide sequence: TGTGCCAGCAGTTACTCGATCGGAAGGGCCATCCACGAGCAGTACTTC.

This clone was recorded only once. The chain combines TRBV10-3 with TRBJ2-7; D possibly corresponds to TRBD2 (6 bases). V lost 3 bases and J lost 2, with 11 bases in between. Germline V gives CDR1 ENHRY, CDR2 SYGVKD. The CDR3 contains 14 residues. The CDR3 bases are TGTGCCATCAGTGACGGCGGGACTGCCTACGAGCAGTACTTC. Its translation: CAISDGGTAYEQYF.